Listed below are T cell receptor beta chains from one sample, sequenced in a study of blood T cell repertoires in COVID-19. The protocol was immunoSEQ multiplex PCR, while the TCRdb copy is restricted to in-frame clones and leaves out a portion. The data show approximately 120,000 clones, 75% to 90% seen once. Material: peripheral blood. The receptor source for this set is a human donor in a cohort sampled during active COVID-19. CDR3s include the opening cysteine and the closing phenylalanine or tryptophan. D genes are given only for firm matches. Clone size, where shown, is once, few, many, or a class for clones that have expanded.

size | J | D | V | DNA | CDR3
. | TRBJ1-2 | . | TRBV11-3 | TGTGCCAGCAGCCTCATGCAGGGTGGCTATGGCTACACCTTC | CASSLMQGGYGYTF
. | TRBJ2-5 | TRBD2 | TRBV5-4 | TGTGCCAGCAGCCCCCTGGCCAGCGGGAATCCATCCGAGACCCAGTACTTC | CASSPLASGNPSETQYF
. | TRBJ2-5 | TRBD1 | TRBV5-6 | TGTGCCAGCAGCTTGGTCGGACAGGGACTCGAGACCCAGTACTTC | CASSLVGQGLETQYF
. | TRBJ1-3 | . | TRBV3-1/TRBV3-2 | TGTGCCAGCAGCCAAGACAGGGTAATCAACACCATATATTTT | CASSQDRVINTIYF
. | TRBJ1-1 | . | TRBV10-3 | TGTGCCATCAGTGACGCGGGGTTGAACACTGAAGCTTTCTTT | CAISDAGLNTEAFF
. | TRBJ1-2 | TRBD1 | TRBV5-4 | TGTGCCAGCAGCTTGGAAGGCAGGGGGTTTGGCTACACCTTC | CASSLEGRGFGYTF
. | TRBJ1-1 | . | TRBV12-5 | TGTGCTAGTAGACCCGGGACTCAGAACACTGAAGCTTTCTTT | CASRPGTQNTEAFF
. | TRBJ2-2 | . | TRBV19 | TGTGCCAGTACCGGGAGCCGGGAGCTGTTTTTT | CASTGSRELFF
. | TRBJ2-5 | . | TRBV7-2 | TGTGCCAGCAGCAGACTCCAAGAGACCCAGTACTTC | CASSRLQETQYF
. | TRBJ1-2 | TRBD1 | TRBV6-4 | TGTGCCAGCACCCTTTCGTCAGGGGGCTATGGCTACACCTTC | CASTLSSGGYGYTF
. | TRBJ2-2 | TRBD1 | TRBV9 | TGTGCCAGCAGCGCGCGACAGGGTTCCACCGGGGAGCTGTTTTTT | CASSARQGSTGELFF
once | TRBJ1-6 | . | TRBV12-3/TRBV12-4 | TGTGCCAGCAGTTTCGGGTCACCCCTCCACTTT | CASSFGSPLHF
. | TRBJ1-1 | . | TRBV19 | TGTGCCAGTAGTCCCACATCAGTGAACACTGAAGCTTTCTTT | CASSPTSVNTEAFF
few | TRBJ1-2 | . | TRBV7-9 | TGTGCCAGCAGCCGCCTCACCGGGGAGACAAACTATGGCTACACCTTC | CASSRLTGETNYGYTF
. | TRBJ2-7 | TRBD2 | TRBV30 | TGTGCCTGGAAGCGGGACGAAAGAGTAGGCGAGCAGTACTTC | CAWKRDERVGEQYF
. | TRBJ1-1 | . | TRBV11-3 | TGTGCCAGCAGCTCGAGTCGGACAGCGAACACTGAAGCTTTCTTT | CASSSSRTANTEAFF
. | TRBJ1-2 | . | TRBV24-1 | TGTGCCACCAGTGAAGTTGGACAGTCTTATGGCTACACCTTC | CATSEVGQSYGYTF
. | TRBJ1-6 | TRBD1 | TRBV5-6 | TGTGCCAGCAGGGCGGGACAGGGCTCCTATAATTCACCCCTCCACTTT | CASRAGQGSYNSPLHF
. | TRBJ2-6 | . | TRBV12-2 | TGTGCAAGTCGCTCGCACAGGGGGCGAGTAGTTGGGGCCAACGTCCTGACTTTC | CASRSHRGRVVGANVLTF
. | TRBJ1-3 | TRBD1 | TRBV2 | TGTGCCAGCAGGATCGAGACAGGGGTTGGAAACACCATATATTTT | CASRIETGVGNTIYF
. | TRBJ2-3 | TRBD1 | TRBV9 | TGTGCCAGCAGCCCGGGACAGGGGGCCGATACGCAGTATTTT | CASSPGQGADTQYF
. | TRBJ2-1 | TRBD2 | TRBV6-2/TRBV6-3 | TGTGCCAGCAGTTACCGTATGGGCGGGAGCCCGCTTGAGCAGTTCTTC | CASSYRMGGSPLEQFF
. | TRBJ1-3 | TRBD1 | TRBV11-3 | TGTGCCAGCAGCTCTCCTCCGGACAGGGTGCTTGGAAACACCATATATTTT | CASSSPPDRVLGNTIYF
. | TRBJ2-3 | . | TRBV19 | TGTGCCAGTAGTTCAAACCCACCGACAAGAATAGCAGATACGCAGTATTTT | CASSSNPPTRIADTQYF
. | TRBJ2-3 | . | TRBV5-1 | TGCGCCAGCAGCTTGGCCTCCGGGACATCGGCGGGTAGCACAGATACGCAGTATTTT | CASSLASGTSAGSTDTQYF
. | TRBJ1-2 | . | TRBV3-1/TRBV3-2 | TGTGCCAGCAGCCAAGCAACACAGGGATCCCACTATGGCTACACCTTC | CASSQATQGSHYGYTF
. | TRBJ2-2 | . | TRBV27 | TGTGCCAGCAGCCCTGGGGCCTCTAGGGGCGGGGAGCTGTTTTTT | CASSPGASRGGELFF
. | TRBJ2-2 | . | TRBV5-1 | TGCGCCAGCAGCTTGGCCCCGACAGGTGTGAGTCGTCAGACCGGGGAGCTGTTTTTT | CASSLAPTGVSRQTGELFF
. | TRBJ2-7 | . | TRBV7-9 | TGTGCCAGCAGCCCCACAGGCTACGAGCAGTACTTC | CASSPTGYEQYF
. | TRBJ1-2 | . | TRBV15 | TGTGCCACCAGCGACAGAGCTAACTATGGCTACACCTTC | CATSDRANYGYTF
. | TRBJ2-2 | TRBD2 | TRBV9 | TGTGCCAGCAGCGCGGGACTAAGATTGTACAACACCGGGGAGCTGTTTTTT | CASSAGLRLYNTGELFF
. | TRBJ1-5 | . | TRBV6-6 | TGTGCCAGCACCGGAGGACAGCACCAGCCCCAGCATTTT | CASTGGQHQPQHF
. | TRBJ1-2 | TRBD1 | TRBV7-9 | TGTGCCAGCAGCCGCCCCGGGCAGGGGGCTATGGGGGGCTACACCTTC | CASSRPGQGAMGGYTF
. | TRBJ1-2 | TRBD1 | TRBV5-1 | TGCGCCAGCAGCTTGGTTGGAACGACGGGACAGCTTCAAGTCTACACCTTC | CASSLVGTTGQLQVYTF
. | TRBJ1-1 | TRBD1 | TRBV5-1 | TGCGCCAGCAGCCCCAGGGGGGATGGGACTGAAGCTTTCTTT | CASSPRGDGTEAFF
. | TRBJ2-1 | . | TRBV6-5 | TGTGCCAGCACCAAAGGGGGGGGCAATGAGCAGTTCTTC | CASTKGGGNEQFF
. | TRBJ2-2 | . | TRBV21-1 | TGTGCCAGCAGCACGCTAACGGGACTGACGAACACCGGGGAGCTGTTTTTT | CASSTLTGLTNTGELFF
. | TRBJ1-4 | TRBD1 | TRBV5-1 | TGCGCCAGCAGCTTGGACGGACAGGGGAATGAAAAACTGTTTTTT | CASSLDGQGNEKLFF
. | TRBJ2-7 | . | TRBV6-2/TRBV6-3 | TGTGCCAGCAGTGACCCCAGCAGGAGGTCCGAGCAGTACTTC | CASSDPSRRSEQYF
. | TRBJ1-2 | . | TRBV5-4 | TGTGCCAGCAGCTTGGAGGGCGGGGTCTATGGCTACACCTTC | CASSLEGGVYGYTF
. | TRBJ2-2 | . | TRBV7-2 | TGTGCCAGCAGCTTGGGGCGCGCGAACACCGGGGAGCTGTTTTTT | CASSLGRANTGELFF
. | TRBJ2-1 | TRBD2 | TRBV12-5 | TGTGCTAGTGGGTTCGCCAGCGGGATTCCTAACAATGAGCAGTTCTTC | CASGFASGIPNNEQFF
few | TRBJ2-6 | TRBD1 | TRBV19 | TGTGCCAGTCGATCAGGGGGTATTTCTGGGGCCAACGTCCTGACTTTC | CASRSGGISGANVLTF
. | TRBJ1-1 | . | TRBV5-1 | TGCGCCAGCAGCTTGGAATTAGCGGGTATGGAAGCTTTCTTT | CASSLELAGMEAFF
. | TRBJ1-6 | . | TRBV9 | TGTGCCAGCAGCCCCGCTCAGGGTAATTCACCCCTCCACTTT | CASSPAQGNSPLHF
. | TRBJ2-5 | . | TRBV20-1 | TGCAGTGCTATAACCGGGGAGACCCAGTACTTC | CSAITGETQYF
. | TRBJ1-3 | TRBD1 | TRBV30 | TGTGCCTGGAGTCCCGGGACAGGGGTAGACACCATATATTTT | CAWSPGTGVDTIYF
. | TRBJ1-5 | . | TRBV6-2/TRBV6-3 | TGTGCCAGCAGCCAGACCAGGGCTCCCAATCAGCCCCAGCATTTT | CASSQTRAPNQPQHF